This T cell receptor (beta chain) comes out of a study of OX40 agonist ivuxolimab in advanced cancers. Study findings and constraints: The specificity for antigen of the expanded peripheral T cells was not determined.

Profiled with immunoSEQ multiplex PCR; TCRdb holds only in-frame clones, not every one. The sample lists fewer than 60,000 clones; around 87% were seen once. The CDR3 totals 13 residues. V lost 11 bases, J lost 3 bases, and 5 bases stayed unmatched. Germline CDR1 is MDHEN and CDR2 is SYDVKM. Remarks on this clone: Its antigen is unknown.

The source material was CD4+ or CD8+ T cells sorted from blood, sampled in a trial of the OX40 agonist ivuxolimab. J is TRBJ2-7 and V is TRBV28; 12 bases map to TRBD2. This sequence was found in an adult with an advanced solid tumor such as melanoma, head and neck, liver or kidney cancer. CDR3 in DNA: TGTGCCGCAGGACTAGCGGGGAACTACGAGCAGTACTTC. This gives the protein CAAGLAGNYEQYF.